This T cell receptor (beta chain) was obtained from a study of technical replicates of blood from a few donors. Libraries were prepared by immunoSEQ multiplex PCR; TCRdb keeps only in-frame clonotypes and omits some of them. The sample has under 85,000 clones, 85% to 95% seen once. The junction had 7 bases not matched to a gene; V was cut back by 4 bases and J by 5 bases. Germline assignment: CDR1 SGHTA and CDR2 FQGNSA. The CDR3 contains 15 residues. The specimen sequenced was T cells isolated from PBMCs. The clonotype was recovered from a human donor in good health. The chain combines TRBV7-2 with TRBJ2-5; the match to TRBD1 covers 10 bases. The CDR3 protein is CASSSGQGGWETQYF. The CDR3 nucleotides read TGTGCCAGCAGCTCTGGACAGGGGGGGTGGGAGACCCAGTACTTC.